This TCR beta chain was obtained from a study of blood T cell repertoires in COVID-19 (dated by TCRdb to the early 2020s). In the study overall: Samples covering the acute and convalescent phases of COVID-19 were provided by collaborators in the United States, Italy and Spain. The prospective study material was composed of cDNA or gDNA derived from T cells, B-cell-depleted T cells, or PBMCs. Subjects who had been exposed to COVID-19, were actively infected with it, or had recovered from it provided the deeply sampled blood TCRbeta repertoires that made up the dataset. A freely available public database, intended as a resource for researchers studying the immune response to SARS-CoV-2, is where the repertoires were released. The samples were drawn from the first 160 participants of the ongoing ImmuneRACE study and from some 1,300 subjects provided by 6 global collaborators. A de-identified subject ID, COVID-19 status, age in years and sex were almost always included in the sample metadata. Where available, HLA class I and class II types were obtained from metadata supplied by the sample provider rather than from assay-based typing.

The germline V gene yields LGHNA for CDR1 and YSLEER for CDR2. Counted from cysteine to phenylalanine, this CDR3 has 15 amino acids. Only the CDR3 region is kept as DNA, spanning 45 bases read in frame from base 1. Here V drops 4 bases and J drops 7 bases, and the junction holds 6 bases not matched to any gene. This clone showed up just a few times. Its cognate antigen has yet to be identified. No per-base quality is available; no much larger clone lies one base away. The immunoSEQ Assay, a bias-controlled multiplex PCR, was used to amplify TCRbeta CDR3 regions from genomic DNA. Per the original workflow: The number of nucleated cells in each sample was estimated from the amplification of reference gene primers within the assay. To quantify the absolute abundance of each unique TCRbeta CDR3 rearrangement, sequence reads were collapsed and filtered. For each sample, productive Simpson clonality was calculated by taking the square root of Simpson's diversity index across productive rearrangements. Held by TCRdb, this immuneACCESS table contains in-frame sequences only and omits some clones. Under half of the omission traces to an unresolved V gene where checked; the cause of the rest is unknown. That table is the source of V, J and clone size, and D and trimming were worked out from the DNA. This sample comprises under 350,000 clones, just under 90% of them detected only once. The ten largest clones add up to about 1.7% of the sample.

One collaborating source in Seattle enrolled patients while the patients were actively infected and followed the patients over time throughout the course of disease. Collaborating institutions collected whole blood in K2EDTA tubes following their own protocols. For TCRbeta analysis, collaborator samples were shipped as frozen whole blood, as isolated PBMCs, or as DNA extracted from either sample type. Here is what the overall study found, with its caveats: Clinical and demographic metadata were provided uncurated, with the amount varying by source and participant.

The receptor's source is a woman in her twenties or thirties with COVID-19, enrolled during active disease. The rearranged chain carries TRBV4-3 and TRBJ1-4, with 10 bases matching TRBD1. The sequencing sample was made of peripheral blood. The CDR3 protein: CASSRETGGSEKLFF. The DNA is TGCGCCAGCAGCCGAGAGACAGGGGGCAGTGAAAAACTGTTTTTT.